Detailed here is one TCR beta chain. The sample is drawn from a study of blood T cell repertoires in COVID-19. Study in general: Nucleic acid was either cDNA or gDNA, and it came from T cells, B-cell-depleted T cells, or PBMCs.

CDR1 and CDR2 from the germline V gene are MDHEN and SYDVKM. J was trimmed by 2 bases and V by 6 bases; bases with no gene match: 7. The CDR3 length is 16 residues. Participants' own reports of clinical history determined their cohort assignment. Sequencing used immunoSEQ multiplex PCR; TCRdb keeps in-frame clones, though not all of them. The table includes 130,000 to 150,000 clones, approximately 90% detected once. Sequencing was done on a sample of PBMCs or T cells enriched from blood (not recorded which). V gene TRBV28 combines with J gene TRBJ2-7; 13 nucleotides match TRBD2. The source of this sequence is a woman in her 30s with acute COVID-19. CDR3 sequence reads: CASRSETSGRAYEQYF. Written as DNA, the CDR3 is TGTGCCAGCAGGTCTGAAACTAGCGGGAGGGCCTACGAGCAGTACTTC.